This entry lists 7 T cell receptor beta chains sequenced from one sample in a study of a mutant IDH1 vaccine in newly diagnosed glioma. Their antigen targets remain unknown. Sample time point: week 23, last vaccination. Vaccination used 300 ug of mutant IDH1 20-mer peptide per dose, with topical imiquimod. Assay: immunoSEQ multiplex PCR; the TCRdb copy retains only in-frame clones and omits some. The table has approximately 82,000 clones, more than 80% seen once. The material sequenced was PBMCs, taken from a glioma patient whose treatment included an IDH1 peptide vaccine. The receptors were sampled from a woman aged 50 to 60 with glioma.

This clone was seen just once. The rearrangement uses TRBV11-2 and TRBJ2-1; 11 nucleotides line up with TRBD2. The CDR3 totals 17 residues. The germline CDR1 and CDR2 sequences are SGHAT and FQNNGV. The trim removed 1 base at V and 9 bases at J, leaving 11 bases unmatched. The CDR3 coding sequence is TGTGCCAGCAGCTTAGCTCGAACTAGCGGGAGAGGGGGTGAGCAGTTCTTC. This sequence encodes CASSLARTSGRGGEQFF. Full variable domain (missing parts from reference TRBV11-2 and TRBJ2-1): EAGVAQSPRYKIIEKRQSVAFWCNPISGHATLYWYQQILGQGPKLLIQFQNNGVVDDSQLPKDRFSAERLKGVDSTLKIQPAKLEDSAVYLCASSLARTSGRGGEQFFGPGTRLTVL.

The rearrangement uses TRBV28 and TRBJ2-2, with D possibly being TRBD1 (5 bases). Trimming left V 3 bases short and J 1 base short, with 9 bases between. CDR3 size: 15 residues. CDR1 and CDR2 from the germline V gene are MDHEN and SYDVKM. The CDR3 coding sequence is TGTGCCAGCAGTTTTCACCAGGGGAACACCGGGGAGCTGTTTTTT. Its translation is CASSFHQGNTGELFF.

This chain joins TRBV7-9 and TRBJ2-5; D tentatively reads TRBD1 or TRBD2 (5 bases each). The end of the DNA is better explained by TRBJ2-7, so the J call may be wrong. The V gene's germline CDR1 is SEHNR and CDR2 FQNEAQ (reference sequence). CDR3 length equals 13 residues. The CDR3 here is CASSLGVGYEQYF. The CDR3 region has the DNA TGTGCCAGCAGCTTGGGGGTCGGGTACGAGCAGTACTTC.

The genes are TRBV5-1 and TRBJ2-7; D gene uncertain. The CDR3 extends over 13 amino acids. CDR1 and CDR2 from the germline V gene are SGHRS and YFSETQ. Trimming cost V 0 bases and J 6 bases, with 10 bases left between them. The CDR3 loop reads CASSLGIHFEQYF. The CDR3, as DNA: TGCGCCAGCAGCTTGGGGATTCATTTCGAGCAGTACTTC.

V usage is TRBV27 and J usage is TRBJ2-1; 10 nucleotides align to TRBD2. This CDR3 is built from 17 residues. The V gene end was trimmed by 3 bases and the J gene end by 0 bases; junction bases not matched to a gene: 5. The germline gives CDR1 MNHEY, CDR2 SMNVEV (reference sequence). The CDR3 reads CASSFLSSGSSYNEQFF. CDR3 bases: TGTGCCAGCAGTTTTTTGTCTAGCGGGAGCTCCTACAATGAGCAGTTCTTC.

The chain uses TRBV19 and TRBJ1-1, with D maybe TRBD1 (6 bases). This CDR3 is 13 amino acids long. The germline CDR1 and CDR2 sequences are LNHDA and SQIVND (reference sequence). CDR3 nucleotide sequence: TGTGCGAGCCAGGGGCAGGGGATAACTGAAGCTTTCTTT. Translating gives CASQGQGITEAFF. The full variable domain, in which reference TRBV19 and TRBJ1-1 provide the parts outside the CDR3, is DGGITQSPKYLFRKEGQNVTLSCEQNLNHDAMYWYRQDPGQGLRLIYYSQIVNDFQKGDIAEGYSVSREKKESFPLTVTSAQKNPTAFYLCASQGQGITEAFFGQGTRLTVV.

The chain recombines TRBV16 with TRBJ1-2, with TRBD1 matching 7 bases. Germline-derived CDR1 and CDR2 are KGHSY and FQNENV. The CDR3 loop spans 15 amino acids. The trim removed 2 bases at V and 3 bases at J, leaving 6 bases unmatched. CDR3 coding DNA: TGTGCCAGCAGCCAAGTCGGAGGGGGCGACTATGGCTACACCTTC. Translating it yields CASSQVGGGDYGYTF.